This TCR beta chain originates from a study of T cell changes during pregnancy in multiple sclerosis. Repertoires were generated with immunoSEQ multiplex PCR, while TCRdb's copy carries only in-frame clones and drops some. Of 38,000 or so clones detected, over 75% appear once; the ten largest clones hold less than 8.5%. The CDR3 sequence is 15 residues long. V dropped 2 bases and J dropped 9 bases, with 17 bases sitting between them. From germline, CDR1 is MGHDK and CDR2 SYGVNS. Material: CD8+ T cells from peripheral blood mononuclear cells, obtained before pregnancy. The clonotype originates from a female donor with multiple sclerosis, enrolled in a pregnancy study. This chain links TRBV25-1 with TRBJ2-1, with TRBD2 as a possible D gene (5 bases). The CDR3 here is CASSEPDFAPPEQFF. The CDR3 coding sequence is TGTGCCAGCAGTGAACCGGACTTCGCGCCACCTGAGCAGTTCTTC.